Given below is one T cell receptor beta chain in context. The data are from a study of blood T cells in healthy people across ages. Combining a sample-barcoded 5' primer with a J-beta primer mix, a second PCR ran for roughly 7 to 11 cycles. TCRdb itself ran the 5' RACE reads through MiXCR, one entry per CDR3 protein. The sample contains 850,000 to 1,000,000 distinct CDR3 sequences, around 54% of which appear only once. The V segment lost 4 bases and the J segment 9 bases; nucleotides outside the gene matches: 12. Per the germline V gene, CDR1 is ENHRY and CDR2 is SYGVKD. The CDR3 length is 15 residues.

The chain is built from TRBV10-3 and TRBJ2-7; 10 bases are a match to TRBD1. Source material: blood. This receptor was obtained from a woman in her fifties or sixties in good health. The CDR3, as DNA: TGTGCCATCAGTGGACAGGGGGCAATCGGATTCGGGCAGTACTTC. It codes for CAISGQGAIGFGQYF.